This passage covers 27 T cell receptor beta chains from one sample sequenced in a study of CD8+CD57+ T cells in acquired aplastic anemia. Investigators profiled TCR beta VDJ and CDR3 from genomic DNA template. MiXCR, run by TCRdb on the reads, gives a single entry per CDR3 protein. The repertoire holds around 120,000 distinct CDR3 sequences, with almost 40% as singletons. Before being chosen for sequencing, patients had shown CD8+CD57+ cell expansion by flow cytometry. The sample comprised sorted CD4+, CD8+, or CD8+CD57+ T cells (not recorded which) from PBMCs. The receptors were sampled from a human donor with aplastic anemia.

This clonotype was seen more than once but under ten times. A clone one base away is much larger, so this may be a read error. V usage is TRBV19 and J usage is TRBJ2-7; D tentatively fits TRBD1 or TRBD2 (5 bases each). CDR3 length: 13 amino acids. From germline, CDR1 is LNHDA and CDR2 SQIVND (reference sequence). The CDR3 nucleotides read TGTGCCAGTAGTATGGGACCCCACTACGAGCAGCACTTC. Amino acid sequence: CASSMGPHYEQHF.

This rearrangement joins TRBV10-3 to TRBJ2-7; 7 bases are a match to TRBD2. The germline V gene has CDR1 ENHRY and CDR2 SYGVKD. This CDR3 contains 10 residues. V shed 6 bases, J shed 7 bases, and the junction held 0 bases outside the gene matches. CDR3 coding DNA: TGTGCCATCAGGGGGGGGGAGCAGTACTTC. Residues: CAIRGGEQYF.

The rearrangement links TRBV4-2 to TRBJ1-2, with D possibly TRBD1 on 6 matching bases. The CDR3 is 13 amino acids. Germline CDR1 and CDR2: LGHNA and YNFKEQ. Between the trimmed V and J ends, which lost 7 bases and 4 bases, there was a span of 13 bases. CDR3: CASTPGAGYGYTF. The CDR3, as DNA: TGTGCCAGCACCCCGGGGGCCGGCTATGGCTACACCTTC.

Turning to this clonotype: A junction end diverges from the germline sequence, so it may reflect a read error. This chain connects TRBV7-9 to TRBJ2-3; the D gene could be TRBD1 or TRBD2 (5 bases each). Germline V gene sequence: CDR1 SEHNR, CDR2 FQNEAQ (reference sequence). CDR3 length equals 12 residues. CDR3 sequence: CAGRESTDTQYF. The CDR3 coding sequence is TGTGCCGGCAGGGAGAGCACAGATACGCAGTATTTT. Full variable domain (outside the CDR3, taken from reference TRBV7-9 and TRBJ2-3): DTGVSQNPRHKITKRGQNVTFRCDPISEHNRLYWYRQTLGQGPEFLTYFQNEAQLEKSRLLSDRFSAERPKGSFSTLEIQRTEQGDSAMYLCAGRESTDTQYFGPGTRLTVL.

This clonotype came up once. The chain couples TRBV20-1 to TRBJ2-7; the D call may be TRBD1 or TRBD2 (5 bases each). The CDR3 totals 15 residues. Trimming removed 6 bases at V and 0 bases at J, with 18 bases between. CDR1 and CDR2 from the germline V gene are DFQATT and SNEGSKA (reference sequence). The CDR3 DNA reads TGCAGTGCACCCAAGGGACGGGGAGACTCCTACGAGCAGTACTTC. Translation: CSAPKGRGDSYEQYF.

The rearrangement links TRBV7-9 to TRBJ1-2; no definite D call. Germline-derived CDR1 and CDR2 are SEHNR and FQNEAQ (reference sequence). CDR3 length: 13 residues. Trimming pared 4 bases from V and 0 bases from J, leaving 6 bases between. The CDR3 DNA follows: TGTGCCAGCAGCTCAGAAGCTAACTATGGCTACACCTTC. Encoded protein: CASSSEANYGYTF. The full variable domain, in which reference TRBV7-9 and TRBJ1-2 provide the parts outside the CDR3, is DTGVSQNPRHKITKRGQNVTFRCDPISEHNRLYWYRQTLGQGPEFLTYFQNEAQLEKSRLLSDRFSAERPKGSFSTLEIQRTEQGDSAMYLCASSSEANYGYTFGSGTRLTVV.

In its sample, this clonotype was seen many times. The chain uses TRBV11-2 and TRBJ2-3; D is unresolved. Per germline, CDR1 SGHAT and CDR2 FQNNGV. CDR3 size: 14 residues. Trimming shortened V by 5 bases and J by 0 bases, and 9 bases separated the two germline ends. The CDR3 sequence: CASSPRGSTDTQYF. In nucleotides, the CDR3 is TGTGCCAGCAGCCCCCGCGGTAGCACAGATACGCAGTATTTT.

This chain joins TRBV5-4 and TRBJ1-6; no clear D. Germline loops: CDR1 SGHNT, CDR2 YYREEE (reference sequence). This CDR3 contains 18 residues. V shed 0 bases and J shed 2 bases, with 15 bases lying between them. CDR3 sequence reads: CASSLVPKGWAYNSPLHF. The DNA of the CDR3 is TGTGCCAGCAGCTTGGTCCCCAAGGGATGGGCCTATAATTCACCCCTCCACTTT.

This chain joins TRBV2 and TRBJ1-1; possible D gene TRBD1, 5 bases. CDR1 and CDR2 from the germline V gene are SNHLY and FYNNEI. This CDR3 is 12 amino acids long. Trimming took off 8 bases at V and 4 bases at J, with 11 bases between the two ends. The CDR3 here is CASLGGSTEAFF. CDR3 coding DNA: TGTGCCAGCCTCGGGGGGAGCACTGAAGCTTTCTTT.

This clonotype came up once. This chain links TRBV6-2 or TRBV6-3 with TRBJ2-3; 9 bases match TRBD2. Trimming at V came to 4 bases and at J to 1 base, leaving 9 bases not matched to a gene. The CDR3 is 17 amino acids. Germline loops: CDR1 MNHEY, CDR2 SVGEGT. The CDR3 DNA reads TGTGCCAGCAGTTCCACCTCTAGCGGGAAACGCACAGATACGCAGTATTTT. Its translation: CASSSTSSGKRTDTQYF.

The V call is TRBV29-1, the J call TRBJ2-1; D call uncertain. The germline CDR1 and CDR2 sequences are SQVTM and ANQGSEA. The CDR3 consists of 14 residues. The V and J ends lost 8 bases and 0 bases respectively, with 14 bases between them. The CDR3 here is CSLAWGLSYNEQFF. CDR3 in DNA: TGCAGCTTGGCGTGGGGTCTCTCCTACAATGAGCAGTTCTTC.

Notes on this clonotype: A much larger clone lies one base from this, so it may be a read error. The chain carries TRBV5-8 and TRBJ2-7, with 8 bases lining up with TRBD1. CDR3 size: 15 residues. Germline assignment: CDR1 SGHTS and CDR2 YDEGEE. CDR3 region: CTSSFVTGGSYEQYF. The CDR3, as DNA: TGTACCAGCAGCTTTGTAACAGGGGGCTCCTACGAGCAGTACTTC.

The rearrangement links TRBV20-1 to TRBJ1-1, with D unresolved. The V gene's germline CDR1 is DFQATT and CDR2 SNEGSKA (reference sequence). The CDR3 covers 12 residues. V lost 3 bases and J 1 base, leaving 6 bases between the germline ends. This chain's CDR3 is CSARVSNTEAFF. DNA of the CDR3: TGCAGTGCTAGGGTGTCGAACACTGAAGCTTTCTTT.

This clonotype has ten or more counts. The DNA of the CDR3 is TGTGCCAGCAGTGCGCCGGGGGTCTACATTGGGGAGCTGTTTTTT. It encodes CASSAPGVYIGELFF. The rearrangement joins TRBV25-1 to TRBJ2-2, with a weak D call TRBD2 (6 bases). The germline CDR1 and CDR2 sequences are MGHDK and SYGVNS. The V and J ends lost 4 bases and 8 bases respectively, with 17 bases between them. The CDR3 totals 15 residues.

The J gene is TRBJ2-3, the V gene TRBV19; D gene ambiguous. CDR3 length: 13 amino acids. Per germline, CDR1 LNHDA and CDR2 SQIVND (reference sequence). V was shortened by 4 bases and J by 4 bases, with 9 bases between the two germline ends. The CDR3, as DNA: TGTGCCAGTAGTAAGGGCCTCGCAGATACGCAGTATTTT. It encodes CASSKGLADTQYF.

The chain's CDR3 is CASSIREESDEQFF. As DNA, the CDR3 is TGCGCCAGCAGCATCAGGGAGGAGAGCGATGAGCAGTTCTTC. The chain recombines TRBV10-2 with TRBJ2-1, with D possibly matching TRBD2 (6 bases). Trimming left V 6 bases short and J 8 bases short, with 17 bases between. There are 14 residues in the CDR3. Germline V gene data show CDR1 as WSHSY and CDR2 as SAAADI.

In its sample, this clonotype was seen a few times. The DNA of the CDR3 is TGTGCCAGCAGTGAAGCGAAGAGGGGGACAGGGGGGATGAACACTGAAGCTTTCTTT. Residues: CASSEAKRGTGGMNTEAFF. This rearrangement joins TRBV6-1 to TRBJ1-1; TRBD1 matches at 11 bases. Germline trimming cut 0 bases from V and 0 bases from J; bases unmatched to any gene: 9. From germline, CDR1 is MNHNS and CDR2 SASEGT. The CDR3 is 19 residues long.

This clonotype was recorded many times. The chain employs TRBV18 and TRBJ2-5; D uncertain. This CDR3 comprises 12 residues. The ends were cut back, 5 bases at V and 4 bases at J, with 8 bases in the middle. Germline loops: CDR1 KGHSH, CDR2 LQKENI. CDR3 protein: CASSSSSETQYF. The CDR3, as DNA: TGTGCCAGCTCATCTTCCTCAGAGACCCAGTACTTC. The complete variable domain, with remaining parts taken from reference TRBV18 and TRBJ2-5, reads NAGVMQNPRHLVRRRGQEARLRCSPMKGHSHVYWYRQLPEEGLKFMVYLQKENIIDESGMPKERFSAEFPKEGPSILRIQQVVRGDSAAYFCASSSSSETQYFGPGTRLLVL.

This chain links TRBV10-3 with TRBJ1-5; tentatively, D is TRBD1 (5 bases). CDR1 is ENHRY and CDR2 is SYGVKD in the germline V gene. CDR3 length: 14 residues. Trimming shortened V by 6 bases and J by 2 bases, and 11 bases separated the two germline ends. For the CDR3, the DNA is TGTGCCATCAGCAGGGAAGATGGCAATCAGCCCCAGCATTTT. Encoded protein: CAISREDGNQPQHF.

The chain couples TRBV27 to TRBJ2-5; 12 bases line up with TRBD2. Germline-derived CDR1 and CDR2 are MNHEY and SMNVEV (reference sequence). The CDR3 consists of 14 residues. V was clipped by 6 bases and J by 5 bases; unmatched bases: 4. CDR3 residues: CASSRLAGEETQYF. The CDR3 DNA reads TGTGCCAGCAGCAGACTAGCGGGGGAGGAGACCCAGTACTTC.

The chain carries TRBV10-2 and TRBJ2-3, with 7 bases aligning to TRBD2. This CDR3 has 13 amino acids. Germline V CDR1 and CDR2: WSHSY, SAAADI. The V gene end was trimmed by 8 bases and the J gene end by 6 bases; junction bases not matched to a gene: 8. The CDR3, as DNA: TGCGCCAGCGGGACGGGAGGAGATGATACGCAGTATTTT. Translating it yields CASGTGGDDTQYF.

V and J are TRBV2 and TRBJ1-2, with D uncertain. The CDR3 covers 13 residues. The V gene's germline CDR1 is SNHLY and CDR2 FYNNEI. Trimming removed 8 bases from V and 9 bases from J, with 19 bases in between. In nucleotides, the CDR3 is TGTGCCAGCCCCCCTGAGGCAAGTCATAGCTACACCTTC. Protein: CASPPEASHSYTF.

This clonotype was counted many times. V gene TRBV7-6 combines with J gene TRBJ1-5; 7 bases agree with TRBD1. Germline-derived CDR1 and CDR2 are SGHVS and FNYEAQ. The CDR3 runs 13 residues. The junction had 5 bases not matched to a gene; V was cut back by 0 bases and J by 12 bases. CDR3 bases: TGTGCCAGCAGCTTAGCCCGGACAGGTCTCCAGCATTTT. Translating it yields CASSLARTGLQHF.

This clonotype was counted at least ten times. The chain couples TRBV9 to TRBJ1-1; 8 bases match TRBD1. The V and J ends lost 3 bases and 5 bases, in that order; junction bases with no gene match: 6. Germline CDR1 SGDLS, CDR2 YYNGEE. The CDR3 length is 14 residues. CDR3 coding DNA: TGTGCCAGCAGCGCCAGGACAGGGTGGACTGAAGCTTTCTTT. Protein sequence: CASSARTGWTEAFF.

There are many counts of this clonotype. Here the CDR3 DNA reads TGTGCCAGCAGTCTTTCGGGACAGAACACTGAAGCTTTCTTT. This codes for CASSLSGQNTEAFF. The V gene is TRBV6-5, the J gene TRBJ1-1, with a weak D call TRBD1 (6 bases). Deletions cut 5 bases from V and 1 base from J, with 11 bases between. The CDR3 extends over 14 amino acids. Germline loops: CDR1 MNHEY, CDR2 SVGAGI.

This chain links TRBV20-1 with TRBJ2-3; D is unresolved. In germline, CDR1 is DFQATT, CDR2 SNEGSKA (reference sequence). Deletions cut 3 bases from V and 6 bases from J, with 7 bases between. There are 11 residues in the CDR3. CDR3 residues: CSASPYDTQYF. The CDR3 bases are TGCAGTGCTAGTCCTTACGATACGCAGTATTTT.

This clonotype was detected ten times or more. The chain's CDR3 is CASSETNRAHYGYTF. The CDR3 region has the DNA TGTGCCAGCAGTGAAACTAACAGGGCTCACTATGGCTACACCTTC. V usage is TRBV2 and J usage is TRBJ1-2; D might be TRBD1 (6 bases). V was clipped by 2 bases and J by 3 bases, with 13 bases between them. CDR3 length: 15 residues. The germline gives CDR1 SNHLY, CDR2 FYNNEI.